This section outlines one T cell receptor (beta chain) sequence together with its context. The antigen remains unidentified. The study ran its PCR with 60 Vbeta and 13 Jbeta primers. TCRdb's copy holds only in-frame clones and misses some; the assay was immunoSEQ multiplex PCR. This sample contains 40,000 to 55,000 clones. This entry is derived from a study of cytomegalovirus exposure and HLA in healthy donors. Study-wide background: Within an early data release were about 80 million unique TCRs drawn from HLA-typed donors.

Study-level findings and limits: The productive fraction for most TCR beta V segments was about 87% or about 30% in an earlier analysis.

The CDR3 consists of 13 residues. V dropped 6 bases and J dropped 6; count of bases not matched to a gene: 7. Germline lookup yields CDR1 ENHRY and CDR2 SYGVKD. The specimen was PBMCs. V usage is TRBV10-3 and J usage is TRBJ1-2; 7 bases line up with TRBD1. The source is a male donor in good health and CMV-seropositive. The CDR3 nucleotides read TGTGCCATCAGGCCGACAGGGTACCATGGCTACACCTTC. Encoded protein: CAIRPTGYHGYTF.